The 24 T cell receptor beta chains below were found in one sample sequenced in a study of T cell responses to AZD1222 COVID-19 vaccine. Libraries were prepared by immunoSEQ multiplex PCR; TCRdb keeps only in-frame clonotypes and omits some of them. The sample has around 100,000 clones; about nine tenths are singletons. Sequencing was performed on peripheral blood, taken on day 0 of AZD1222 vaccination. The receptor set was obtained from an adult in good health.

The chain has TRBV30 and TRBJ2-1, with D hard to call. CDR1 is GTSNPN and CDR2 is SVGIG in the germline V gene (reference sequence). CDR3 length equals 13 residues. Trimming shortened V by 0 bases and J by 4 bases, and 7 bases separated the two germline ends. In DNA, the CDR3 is TGTGCCTGGAGTGTACTGGAATACAATGAGCAGTTCTTC. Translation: CAWSVLEYNEQFF.

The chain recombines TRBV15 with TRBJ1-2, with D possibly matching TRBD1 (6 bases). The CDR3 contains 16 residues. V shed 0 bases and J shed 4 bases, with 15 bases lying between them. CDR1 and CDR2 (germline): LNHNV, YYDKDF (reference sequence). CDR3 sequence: CATSRDIATGRYGYTF. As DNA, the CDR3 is TGTGCCACCAGCAGAGATATAGCAACAGGGCGCTATGGCTACACCTTC.

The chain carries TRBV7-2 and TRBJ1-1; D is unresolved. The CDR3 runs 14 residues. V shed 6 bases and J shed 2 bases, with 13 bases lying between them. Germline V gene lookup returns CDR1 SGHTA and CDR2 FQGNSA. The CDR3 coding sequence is TGTGCCAGCAGTTATTTCACTAGTAACACTGAAGCTTTCTTT. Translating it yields CASSYFTSNTEAFF.

The CDR3 protein is CATSDSPGLAGADVFTDTQYF. The CDR3 DNA reads as TGTGCCACCAGTGATTCTCCGGGACTAGCGGGAGCGGACGTATTCACAGATACGCAGTATTTT. The chain uses TRBV24-1 and TRBJ2-3; 14 bases are shared with TRBD2. Looked up from germline, CDR1 is KGHDR and CDR2 is SFDVKD. The junction had 14 bases not matched to a gene; V was cut back by 2 bases and J by 2 bases. The CDR3 is 21 residues long.

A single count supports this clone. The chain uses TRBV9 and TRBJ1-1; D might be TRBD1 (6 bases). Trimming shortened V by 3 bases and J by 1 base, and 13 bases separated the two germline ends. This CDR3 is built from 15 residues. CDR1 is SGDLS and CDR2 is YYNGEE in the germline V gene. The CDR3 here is CASSAAGARNTEAFF. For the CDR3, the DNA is TGTGCCAGCAGCGCCGCGGGGGCAAGGAACACTGAAGCTTTCTTT.

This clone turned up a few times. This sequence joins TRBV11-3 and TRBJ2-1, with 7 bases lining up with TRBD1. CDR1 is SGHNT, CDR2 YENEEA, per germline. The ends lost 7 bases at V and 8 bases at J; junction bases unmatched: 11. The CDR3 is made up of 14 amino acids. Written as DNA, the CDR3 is TGTGCCAGCACCATGGTGGGACAGTCCTATGAGCAGTTCTTC. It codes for CASTMVGQSYEQFF.

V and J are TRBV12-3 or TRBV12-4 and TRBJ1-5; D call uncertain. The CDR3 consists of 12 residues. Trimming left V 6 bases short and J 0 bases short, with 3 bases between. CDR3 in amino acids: CASRFSNQPQHF. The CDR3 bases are TGTGCCAGCAGGTTTAGCAATCAGCCCCAGCATTTT.

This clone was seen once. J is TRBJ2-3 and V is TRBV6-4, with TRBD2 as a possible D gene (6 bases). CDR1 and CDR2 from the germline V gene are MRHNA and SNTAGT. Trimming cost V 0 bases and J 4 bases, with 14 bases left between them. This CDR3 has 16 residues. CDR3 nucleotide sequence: TGTGCCAGCAGTGACTCCGGGCGGGGTGGTCCAGATACGCAGTATTTT. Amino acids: CASSDSGRGGPDTQYF.

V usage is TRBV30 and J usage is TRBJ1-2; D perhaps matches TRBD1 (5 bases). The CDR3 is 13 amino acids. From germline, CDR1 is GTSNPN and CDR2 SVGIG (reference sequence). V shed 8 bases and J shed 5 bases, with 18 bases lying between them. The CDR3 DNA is TGTGCCGGGTCGACGGTGGGGCATTATGGCTACACCTTC. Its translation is CAGSTVGHYGYTF. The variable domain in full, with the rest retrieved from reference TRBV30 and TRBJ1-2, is SQTIHQWPATLVQPVGSPLSLECTVEGTSNPNLYWYRQAAGRGLQLLFYSVGIGQISSEVPQNLSASRPQDRQFILSSKKLLLSDSGFYLCAGSTVGHYGYTFGSGTRLTVV.

This chain's CDR3 is CASSYAGFYGYTF. The CDR3 DNA follows: TGTGCCAGCAGTTACGCGGGATTCTATGGCTACACCTTC. The chain links TRBV6-5 to TRBJ1-2; D uncertain. In germline, CDR1 is MNHEY, CDR2 SVGAGI. The CDR3 runs to 13 residues. Trimming took 2 bases from V and 4 from J, leaving 8 bases between them.

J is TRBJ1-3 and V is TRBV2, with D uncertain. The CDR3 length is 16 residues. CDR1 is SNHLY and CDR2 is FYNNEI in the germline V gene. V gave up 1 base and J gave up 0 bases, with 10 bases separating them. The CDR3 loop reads CASSEEAGFSGNTIYF. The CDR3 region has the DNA TGTGCCAGCAGTGAAGAGGCGGGTTTCTCTGGAAACACCATATATTTT.

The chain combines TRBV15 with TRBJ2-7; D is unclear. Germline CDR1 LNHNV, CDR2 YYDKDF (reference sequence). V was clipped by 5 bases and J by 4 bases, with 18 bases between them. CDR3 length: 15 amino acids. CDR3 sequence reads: CATSGGRLSRYEQYF. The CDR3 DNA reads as TGTGCCACCAGCGGCGGCCGGTTGAGTCGTTACGAGCAGTACTTC.

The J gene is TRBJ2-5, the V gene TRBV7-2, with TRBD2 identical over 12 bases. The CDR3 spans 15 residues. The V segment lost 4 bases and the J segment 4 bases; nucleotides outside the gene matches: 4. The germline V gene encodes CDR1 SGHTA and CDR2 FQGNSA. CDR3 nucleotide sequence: TGTGCCAGCAGCTCCGGACTAGCGGGAAGAGAGACCCAGTACTTC. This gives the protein CASSSGLAGRETQYF.

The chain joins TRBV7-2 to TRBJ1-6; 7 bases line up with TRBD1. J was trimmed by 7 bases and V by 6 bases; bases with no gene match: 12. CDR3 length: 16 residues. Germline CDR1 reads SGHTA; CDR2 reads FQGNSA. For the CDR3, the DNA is TGTGCCAGCAGGCTACAAAGCACAGGGGAAAATTCACCCCTCCACTTT. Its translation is CASRLQSTGENSPLHF. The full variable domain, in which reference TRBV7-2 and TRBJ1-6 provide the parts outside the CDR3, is GAGVSQSPSNKVTEKGKDVELRCDPISGHTALYWYRQSLGQGLEFLIYFQGNSAPDKSGLPSDRFSAERTGGSVSTLTIQRTQQEDSAVYLCASRLQSTGENSPLHFGNGTRLTVT.

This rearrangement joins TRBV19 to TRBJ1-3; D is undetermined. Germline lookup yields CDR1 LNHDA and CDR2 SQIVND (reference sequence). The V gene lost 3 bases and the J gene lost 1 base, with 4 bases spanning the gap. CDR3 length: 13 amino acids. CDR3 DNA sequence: TGTGCCAGTAGTATCCCATCTGGAAACACCATATATTTT. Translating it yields CASSIPSGNTIYF.

In DNA form, the CDR3 reads TGTGCCAGCAGCCCCTCGGTAGCGGGTCTAGAGACCCAGTACTTC. Its translation: CASSPSVAGLETQYF. V and J are TRBV7-2 and TRBJ2-5; 7 bases agree with TRBD2. CDR3 size: 15 residues. CDR1 and CDR2 from the germline V gene are SGHTA and FQGNSA. Trimming took 5 bases from V and 4 from J; bases not matched to a gene: 10.

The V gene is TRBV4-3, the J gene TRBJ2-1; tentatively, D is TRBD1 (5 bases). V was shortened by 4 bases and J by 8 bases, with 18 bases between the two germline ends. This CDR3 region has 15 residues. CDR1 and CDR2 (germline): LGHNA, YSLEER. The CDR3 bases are TGCGCCAGCAGCCCACGGACAACGAGGTGGGATGAGCAGTTCTTC. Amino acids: CASSPRTTRWDEQFF.

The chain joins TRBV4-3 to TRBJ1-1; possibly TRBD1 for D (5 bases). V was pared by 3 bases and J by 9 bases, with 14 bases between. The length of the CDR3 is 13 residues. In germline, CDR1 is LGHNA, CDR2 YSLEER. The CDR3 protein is CASSQGEGGQAFF. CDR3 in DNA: TGCGCCAGCAGCCAGGGGGAGGGCGGACAAGCTTTCTTT.

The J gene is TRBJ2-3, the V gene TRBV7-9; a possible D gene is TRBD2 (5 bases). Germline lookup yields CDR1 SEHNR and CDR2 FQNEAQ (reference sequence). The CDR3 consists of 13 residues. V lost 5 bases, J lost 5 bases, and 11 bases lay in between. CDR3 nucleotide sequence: TGTGCCAGCAGCCCCTGGGGAGTAGATACGCAGTATTTT. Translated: CASSPWGVDTQYF.

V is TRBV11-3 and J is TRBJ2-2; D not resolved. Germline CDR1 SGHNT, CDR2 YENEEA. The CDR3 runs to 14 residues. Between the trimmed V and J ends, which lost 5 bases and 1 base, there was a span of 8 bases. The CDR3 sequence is CASSKYGNTGELFF. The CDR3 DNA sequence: TGTGCCAGCAGCAAATACGGGAACACCGGGGAGCTGTTTTTT. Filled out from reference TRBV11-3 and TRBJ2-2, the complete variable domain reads EAGVVQSPRYKIIEKKQPVAFWCNPISGHNTLYWYLQNLGQGPELLIRYENEEAVDDSQLPKDRFSAERLKGVDSTLKIQPAELGDSAVYLCASSKYGNTGELFFGEGSRLTVL.

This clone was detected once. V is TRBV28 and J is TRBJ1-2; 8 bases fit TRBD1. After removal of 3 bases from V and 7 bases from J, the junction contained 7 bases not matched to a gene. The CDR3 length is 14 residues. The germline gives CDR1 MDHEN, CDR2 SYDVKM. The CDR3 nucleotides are TGTGCCAGCAGTTTTGTTGGGACAGGTCCTGGCTACACCTTC. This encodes CASSFVGTGPGYTF.

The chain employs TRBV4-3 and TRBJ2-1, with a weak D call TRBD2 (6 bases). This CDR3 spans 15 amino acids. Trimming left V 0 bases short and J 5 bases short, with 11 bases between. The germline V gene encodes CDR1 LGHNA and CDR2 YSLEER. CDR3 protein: CASSQDWRGDNEQFF. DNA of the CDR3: TGCGCCAGCAGCCAAGATTGGAGGGGTGACAATGAGCAGTTCTTC.

The CDR3 here is CASSRGGVELFF. DNA of the CDR3: TGTGCCAGCAGCCGAGGCGGGGTGGAGCTGTTTTTT. This chain uses TRBV11-3 with TRBJ2-2, with D possibly TRBD2 on 6 matching bases. The length of the CDR3 is 12 residues. The germline gives CDR1 SGHNT, CDR2 YENEEA. The V gene lost 5 bases and the J gene lost 10 bases, with 11 bases spanning the gap.

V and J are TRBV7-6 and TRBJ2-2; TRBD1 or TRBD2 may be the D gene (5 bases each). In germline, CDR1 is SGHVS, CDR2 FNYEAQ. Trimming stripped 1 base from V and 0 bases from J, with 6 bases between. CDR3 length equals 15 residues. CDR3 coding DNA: TGTGCCAGCAGCTTAGGAGGGGCGAACACCGGGGAGCTGTTTTTT. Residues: CASSLGGANTGELFF.